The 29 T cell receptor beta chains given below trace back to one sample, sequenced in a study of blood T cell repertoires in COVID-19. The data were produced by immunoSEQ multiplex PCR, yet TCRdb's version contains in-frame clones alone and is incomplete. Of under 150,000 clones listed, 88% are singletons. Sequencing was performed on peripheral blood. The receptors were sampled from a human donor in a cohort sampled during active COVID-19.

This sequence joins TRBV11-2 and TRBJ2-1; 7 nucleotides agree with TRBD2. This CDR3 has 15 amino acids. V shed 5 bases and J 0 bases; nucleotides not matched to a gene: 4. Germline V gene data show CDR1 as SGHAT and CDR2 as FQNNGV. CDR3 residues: CASSAGVPSYNEQFF. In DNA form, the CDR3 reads TGTGCCAGCAGCGCGGGGGTCCCCTCCTACAATGAGCAGTTCTTC.

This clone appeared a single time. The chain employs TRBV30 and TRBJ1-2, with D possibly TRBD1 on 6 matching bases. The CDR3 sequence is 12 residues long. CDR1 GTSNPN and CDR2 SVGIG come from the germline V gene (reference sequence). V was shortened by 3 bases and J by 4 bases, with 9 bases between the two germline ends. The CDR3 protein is CAWRRGAYGYTF. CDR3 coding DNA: TGTGCCTGGAGGCGGGGGGCCTATGGCTACACCTTC.

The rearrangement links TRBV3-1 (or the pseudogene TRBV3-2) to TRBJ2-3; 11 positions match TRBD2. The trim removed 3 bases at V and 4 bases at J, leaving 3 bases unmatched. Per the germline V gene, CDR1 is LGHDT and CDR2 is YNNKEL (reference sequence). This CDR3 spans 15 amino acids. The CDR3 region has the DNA TGTGCCAGCAGCCATTTAGCGGGGGGGGCAGATACGCAGTATTTT. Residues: CASSHLAGGADTQYF.

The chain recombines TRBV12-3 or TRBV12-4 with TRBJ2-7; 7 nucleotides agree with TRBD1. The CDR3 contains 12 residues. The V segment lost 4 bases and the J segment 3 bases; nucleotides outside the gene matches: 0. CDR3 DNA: TGTGCCAGCAGTTGGACAGGCTACGAGCAGTACTTC. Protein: CASSWTGYEQYF.

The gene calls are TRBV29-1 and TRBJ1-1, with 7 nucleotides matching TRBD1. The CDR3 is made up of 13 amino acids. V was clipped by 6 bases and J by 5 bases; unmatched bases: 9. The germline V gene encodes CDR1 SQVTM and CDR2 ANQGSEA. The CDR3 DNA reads TGCAGCGTAGAGACAGGGTTCATGACTGAAGCTTTCTTT. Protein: CSVETGFMTEAFF.

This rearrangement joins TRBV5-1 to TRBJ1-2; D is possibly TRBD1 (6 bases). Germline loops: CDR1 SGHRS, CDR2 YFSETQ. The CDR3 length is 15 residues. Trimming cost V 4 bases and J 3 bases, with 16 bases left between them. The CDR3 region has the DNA TGCGCCAGCAGCCCGGGACATCGAGGGGACTATGGCTACACCTTC. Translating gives CASSPGHRGDYGYTF.

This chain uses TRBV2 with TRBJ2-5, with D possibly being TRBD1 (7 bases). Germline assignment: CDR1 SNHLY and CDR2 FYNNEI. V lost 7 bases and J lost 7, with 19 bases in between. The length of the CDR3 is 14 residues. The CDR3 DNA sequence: TGTGCCAGCACCATGAGCTACAGGGGAGGGACCCAGTACTTC. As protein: CASTMSYRGGTQYF.

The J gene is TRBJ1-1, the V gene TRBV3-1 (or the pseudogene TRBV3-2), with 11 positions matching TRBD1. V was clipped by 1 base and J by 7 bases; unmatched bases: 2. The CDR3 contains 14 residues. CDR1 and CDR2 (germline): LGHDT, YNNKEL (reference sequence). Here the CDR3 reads CASSQADRGLEAFF. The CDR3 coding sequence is TGTGCCAGCAGCCAAGCGGACAGGGGGCTTGAAGCTTTCTTT.

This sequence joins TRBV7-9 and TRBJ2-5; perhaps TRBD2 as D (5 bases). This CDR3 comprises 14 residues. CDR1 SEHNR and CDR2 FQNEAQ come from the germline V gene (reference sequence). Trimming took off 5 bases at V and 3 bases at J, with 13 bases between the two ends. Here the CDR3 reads CASSLRGSEETQYF. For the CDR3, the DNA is TGTGCCAGCAGCCTTAGAGGGTCCGAAGAGACCCAGTACTTC.

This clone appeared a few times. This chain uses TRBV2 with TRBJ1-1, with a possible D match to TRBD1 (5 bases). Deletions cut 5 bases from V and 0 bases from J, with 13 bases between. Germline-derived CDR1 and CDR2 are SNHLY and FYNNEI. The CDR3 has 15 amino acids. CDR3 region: CASSLKQGMNTEAFF. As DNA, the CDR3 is TGTGCCAGCAGTCTAAAGCAGGGTATGAACACTGAAGCTTTCTTT.

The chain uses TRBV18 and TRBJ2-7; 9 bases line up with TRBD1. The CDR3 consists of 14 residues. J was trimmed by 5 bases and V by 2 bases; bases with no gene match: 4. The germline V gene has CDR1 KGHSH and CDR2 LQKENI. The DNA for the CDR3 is TGTGCCAGCTCACCAAGGGACAGGGCCCACGAGCAGTACTTC. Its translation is CASSPRDRAHEQYF.

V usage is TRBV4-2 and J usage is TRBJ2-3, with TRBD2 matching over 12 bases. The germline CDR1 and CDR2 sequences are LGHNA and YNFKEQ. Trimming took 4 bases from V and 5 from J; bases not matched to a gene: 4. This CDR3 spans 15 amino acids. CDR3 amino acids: CASSLAGLAGDTQYF. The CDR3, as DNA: TGTGCCAGCAGCCTGGCGGGACTAGCGGGAGATACGCAGTATTTT.

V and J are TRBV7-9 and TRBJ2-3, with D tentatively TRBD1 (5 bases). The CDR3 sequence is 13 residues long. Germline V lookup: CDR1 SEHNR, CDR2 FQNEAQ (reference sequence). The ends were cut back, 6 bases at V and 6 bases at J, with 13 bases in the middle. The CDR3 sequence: CASRTDRPDTQYF. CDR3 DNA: TGTGCCAGCAGAACAGACAGACCGGATACGCAGTATTTT.

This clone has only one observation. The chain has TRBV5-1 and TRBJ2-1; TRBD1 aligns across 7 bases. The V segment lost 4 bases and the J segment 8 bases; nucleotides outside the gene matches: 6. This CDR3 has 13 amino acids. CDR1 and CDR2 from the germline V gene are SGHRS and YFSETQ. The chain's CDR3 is CASSRDSLYEQFF. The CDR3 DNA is TGCGCCAGCAGCCGGGACAGCCTATATGAGCAGTTCTTC.

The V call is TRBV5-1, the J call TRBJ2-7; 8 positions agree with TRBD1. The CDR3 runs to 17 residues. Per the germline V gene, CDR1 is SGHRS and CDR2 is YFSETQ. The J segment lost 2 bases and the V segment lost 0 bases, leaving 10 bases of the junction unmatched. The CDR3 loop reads CASSLEPLDRVPYEQYF. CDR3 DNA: TGCGCCAGCAGCTTGGAACCCCTGGACAGGGTACCCTACGAGCAGTACTTC.

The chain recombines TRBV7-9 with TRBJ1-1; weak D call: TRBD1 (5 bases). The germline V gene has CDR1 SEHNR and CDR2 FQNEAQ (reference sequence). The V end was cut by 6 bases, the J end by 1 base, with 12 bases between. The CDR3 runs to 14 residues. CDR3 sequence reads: CASRGGVPNTEAFF. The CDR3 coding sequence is TGTGCCAGCAGGGGGGGGGTCCCGAACACTGAAGCTTTCTTT.

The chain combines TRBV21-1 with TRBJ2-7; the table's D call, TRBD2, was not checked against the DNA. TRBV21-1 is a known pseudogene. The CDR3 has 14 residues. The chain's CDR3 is CASSKVRGPYEQYF. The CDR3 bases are TGTGCCAGCAGCAAAGTGCGGGGACCCTACGAGCAGTACTTC.

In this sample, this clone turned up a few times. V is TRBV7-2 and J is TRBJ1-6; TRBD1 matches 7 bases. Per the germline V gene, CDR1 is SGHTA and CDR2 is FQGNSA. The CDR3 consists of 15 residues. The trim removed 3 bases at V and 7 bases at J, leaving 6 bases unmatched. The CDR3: CASSFRTGGNSPLHF. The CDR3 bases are TGTGCCAGCAGCTTTCGGACAGGAGGCAATTCACCCCTCCACTTT.

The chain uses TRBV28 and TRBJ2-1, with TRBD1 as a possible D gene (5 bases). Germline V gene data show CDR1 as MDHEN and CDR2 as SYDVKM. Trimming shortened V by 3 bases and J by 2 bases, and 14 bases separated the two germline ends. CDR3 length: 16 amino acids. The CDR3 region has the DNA TGTGCCAGCAGTTTTAACAGGCACTCCACCTACAATGAGCAGTTCTTC. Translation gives CASSFNRHSTYNEQFF.

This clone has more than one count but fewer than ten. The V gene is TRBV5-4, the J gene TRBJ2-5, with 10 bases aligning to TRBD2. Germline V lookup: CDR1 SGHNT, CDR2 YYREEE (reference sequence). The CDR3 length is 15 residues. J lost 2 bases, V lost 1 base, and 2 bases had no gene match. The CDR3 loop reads CASSLRTSGQETQYF. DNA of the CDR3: TGTGCCAGCAGCTTGCGGACTAGCGGACAAGAGACCCAGTACTTC.

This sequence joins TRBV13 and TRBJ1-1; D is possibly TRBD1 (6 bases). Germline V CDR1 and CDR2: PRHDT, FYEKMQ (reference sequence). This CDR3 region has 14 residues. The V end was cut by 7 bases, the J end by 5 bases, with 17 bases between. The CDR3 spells CASTQTGHGTEAFF. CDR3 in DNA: TGTGCCAGCACCCAAACAGGGCATGGGACTGAAGCTTTCTTT.

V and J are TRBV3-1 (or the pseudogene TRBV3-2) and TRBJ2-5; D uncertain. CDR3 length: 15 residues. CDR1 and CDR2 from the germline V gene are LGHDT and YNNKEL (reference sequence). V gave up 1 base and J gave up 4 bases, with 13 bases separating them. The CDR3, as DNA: TGTGCCAGCAGCCAAGTGTCGGGTCATATAGAGACCCAGTACTTC. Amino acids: CASSQVSGHIETQYF.

CDR3 in amino acids: CASRLARERGYTF. The CDR3 nucleotides are TGTGCAAGTCGCTTAGCCCGGGAGCGGGGCTACACCTTC. The genes are TRBV12-2 and TRBJ1-2. TRBV12-2 is classified as a pseudogene. The CDR3 extends over 13 amino acids.

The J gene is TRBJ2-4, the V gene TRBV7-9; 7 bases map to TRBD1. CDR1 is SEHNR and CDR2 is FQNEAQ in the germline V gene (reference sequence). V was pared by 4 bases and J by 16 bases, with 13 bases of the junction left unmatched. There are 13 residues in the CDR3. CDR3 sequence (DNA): TGTGCCAGCAGCTCGAGCGAGAGACAGGGTACCTACTTC. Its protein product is CASSSSERQGTYF.

DNA for the CDR3: TGTGCCAGCACCCGTTGGGAGGGTAGCACAGATACGCAGTATTTT. Translating it yields CASTRWEGSTDTQYF. The chain recombines TRBV6-5 with TRBJ2-3; 7 nucleotides match TRBD2. Unmatched junction bases numbered 7, after V lost 7 bases and J lost 0 bases. Germline V gene sequence: CDR1 MNHEY, CDR2 SVGAGI. There are 15 residues in the CDR3.

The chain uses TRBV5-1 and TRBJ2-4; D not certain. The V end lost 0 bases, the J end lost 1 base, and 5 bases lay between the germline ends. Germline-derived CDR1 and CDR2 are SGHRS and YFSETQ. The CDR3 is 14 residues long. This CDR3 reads CASSLGRAKNIQYF. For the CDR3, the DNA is TGCGCCAGCAGCTTGGGGCGGGCCAAAAACATTCAGTACTTC.

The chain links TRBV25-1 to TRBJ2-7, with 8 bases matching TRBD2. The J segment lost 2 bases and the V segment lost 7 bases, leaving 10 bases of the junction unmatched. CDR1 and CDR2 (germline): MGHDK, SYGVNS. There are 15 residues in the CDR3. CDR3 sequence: CASTSARGGAYEQYF. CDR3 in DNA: TGTGCCAGCACCTCGGCTCGGGGGGGGGCCTACGAGCAGTACTTC.

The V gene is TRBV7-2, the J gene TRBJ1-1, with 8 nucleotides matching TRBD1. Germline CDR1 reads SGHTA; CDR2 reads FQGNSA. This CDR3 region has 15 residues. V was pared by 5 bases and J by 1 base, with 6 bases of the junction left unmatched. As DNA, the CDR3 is TGTGCCAGCAGCACGCGGACAGGGACGAACACTGAAGCTTTCTTT. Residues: CASSTRTGTNTEAFF.

CDR3: CASRRDSLRSYNEQFF. As DNA, the CDR3 is TGTGCCAGCAGGCGGGACAGTTTGCGCTCCTACAATGAGCAGTTCTTC. The J gene is TRBJ2-1, the V gene TRBV5-6; TRBD1 is a possible D gene (7 bases). The germline gives CDR1 SGHDT, CDR2 YYEEEE. The CDR3 covers 16 residues. The V and J ends lost 5 bases and 0 bases respectively, with 15 bases between them.